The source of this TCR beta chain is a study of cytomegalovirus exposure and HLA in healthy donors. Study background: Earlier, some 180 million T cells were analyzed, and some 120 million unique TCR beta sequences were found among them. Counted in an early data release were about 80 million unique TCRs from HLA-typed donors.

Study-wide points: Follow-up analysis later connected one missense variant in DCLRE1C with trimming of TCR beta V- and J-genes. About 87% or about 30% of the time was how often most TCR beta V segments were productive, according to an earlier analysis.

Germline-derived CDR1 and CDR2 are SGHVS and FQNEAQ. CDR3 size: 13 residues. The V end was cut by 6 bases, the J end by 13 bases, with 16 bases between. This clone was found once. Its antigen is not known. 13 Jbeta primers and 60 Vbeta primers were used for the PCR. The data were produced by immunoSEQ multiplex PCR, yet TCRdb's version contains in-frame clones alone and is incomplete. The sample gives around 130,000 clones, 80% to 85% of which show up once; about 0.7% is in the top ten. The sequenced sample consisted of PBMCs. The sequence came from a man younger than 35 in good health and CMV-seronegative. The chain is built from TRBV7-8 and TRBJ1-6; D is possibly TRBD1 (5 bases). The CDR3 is CASRWGERHPLHF. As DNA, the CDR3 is TGTGCCAGCAGGTGGGGGGAAAGACATCCCCTCCACTTT.